Detailed here is one TCR beta chain. The antigen it binds to is not known. Base qualities are missing; no much larger clone stands one base away. The CDR3 numbers 14 residues from cysteine through phenylalanine. Only CDR3 DNA is held: 42 bases, read in frame from base 1. The germline V gene (reference sequence) supplies CDR1 LNHDA and CDR2 SQIVND. Trimming takes 6 bases from V and 4 bases from J, and the germline ends sit 16 bases apart. TCR beta CDR3 regions were sequenced from DNA using the immunoSEQ Assay. On the authors' methods: T cell density was computed as TCR beta template counts normalized to usable DNA estimated by amplifying housekeeping genes. Using the preseqR package, richness was estimated by extrapolating to 120,000 templates for tissue samples and 400,000 templates for PBMC samples. Clonality was taken to be one minus Pielou's evenness. Tissue-enriched TCRs were identified through differential abundance testing performed on productive amino-acid clonotypes, with a minimum total count of 5 and an alpha of 0.1. Repertoire overlap between compartments was quantified with the Jaccard Index and Morisita Overlap Index. TCR beta CDR3s were clustered by GLIPH together with public tetramer-defined viral CDR3s, and at least three viral sequences plus V-gene enrichment were required for viral motifs. The source is immuneACCESS, and TCRdb retained only in-frame sequences with V and J called. Part of the clones is not carried over; for the studies checked, unresolved V genes explain less than half of this, and the remainder is unexplained. The DNA gave D and trimming, while V, J and clone size come from that table. This sample is represented by roughly 900 clones; just over 20% of them were singletons. Approximately 12% of the sample is held by the ten biggest clonotypes.

Uninvolved adjacent lung was sampled at least 2 cm away from the tumor margin, and two independent pathologists confirmed that the tissue had no atypia. At diagnosis, tumor, uninvolved tumor-adjacent lung and peripheral blood were collected and then preserved as a mix of FFPE and fresh-frozen material. The entry originates in a study of T cells in localized non-small cell lung cancer (dated by TCRdb to about 2020). With regard to the full study: Comparing tumors with uninvolved tumor-adjacent lungs, the study looked at the T cell repertoires of approximately 240 patients with early-stage NSCLC. The cohort consisted of roughly 240 treatment-naive NSCLC patients whose localized lung tumors had been resected. NSCLC patients had a mean age of roughly 66 years, and 129 were male and 107 female.

Overall study results and their limits: Of the top 100 tumor clones, a median of roughly 53 were detected in paired uninvolved adjacent lung; over 25 were also among that lung's top 100. Multi-region tumor sequencing was not performed, so intratumor heterogeneity could not be excluded. Because the study design was exploratory, TCR variables were selected using unadjusted p-values without false-discovery rate correction. Longer overall survival was associated with higher blood T cell density, whereas shorter survival was associated with higher adjacent-lung clonality. Uninvolved tumor-adjacent lung showed the highest T cell clonality, higher than tumor, which suggests more focused antigenic responses in the uninvolved tumor-adjacent lung.

The source was normal lung tissue next to the tumor, collected before any cancer treatment. The TCR was taken from a man between 40 and 70 years old with stage III squamous cell lung carcinoma. The rearrangement joined TRBV19 to TRBJ2-7; TRBD1 could be the D gene, as 6 bases match. The CDR3 is CASSPQGYGYEQYF. The DNA is as follows: TGTGCCAGTAGCCCCCAGGGGTATGGTTACGAGCAGTACTTC.